Detailed here is one T cell receptor beta chain. This sample is part of a study of control samples from healthy donors and cancer patients. Here immunoSEQ multiplex PCR was the method, and the copy in TCRdb shows in-frame clones only, minus some. The data hold about 220,000 clones, with roughly 94% observed a single time. V lost 6 bases to trimming and J lost 5 bases; unmatched junction nucleotides: 7. This CDR3 has 14 amino acids. CDR1 is KGHSH and CDR2 is LQKENI in the germline V gene. The chain employs TRBV18 and TRBJ2-7; 10 bases map to TRBD1. The sequence was collected from a man aged 45 to 65 in good health. Sample: blood. The chain's CDR3 is CASSPGTGEHEQYF. In DNA, the CDR3 is TGTGCCAGCTCGCCCGGGACAGGGGAACACGAGCAGTACTTC. The full variable domain, with the rest looked up from reference TRBV18 and TRBJ2-7, is NAGVMQNPRHLVRRRGQEARLRCSPMKGHSHVYWYRQLPEEGLKFMVYLQKENIIDESGMPKERFSAEFPKEGPSILRIQQVVRGDSAAYFCASSPGTGEHEQYFGPGTRLTVT.